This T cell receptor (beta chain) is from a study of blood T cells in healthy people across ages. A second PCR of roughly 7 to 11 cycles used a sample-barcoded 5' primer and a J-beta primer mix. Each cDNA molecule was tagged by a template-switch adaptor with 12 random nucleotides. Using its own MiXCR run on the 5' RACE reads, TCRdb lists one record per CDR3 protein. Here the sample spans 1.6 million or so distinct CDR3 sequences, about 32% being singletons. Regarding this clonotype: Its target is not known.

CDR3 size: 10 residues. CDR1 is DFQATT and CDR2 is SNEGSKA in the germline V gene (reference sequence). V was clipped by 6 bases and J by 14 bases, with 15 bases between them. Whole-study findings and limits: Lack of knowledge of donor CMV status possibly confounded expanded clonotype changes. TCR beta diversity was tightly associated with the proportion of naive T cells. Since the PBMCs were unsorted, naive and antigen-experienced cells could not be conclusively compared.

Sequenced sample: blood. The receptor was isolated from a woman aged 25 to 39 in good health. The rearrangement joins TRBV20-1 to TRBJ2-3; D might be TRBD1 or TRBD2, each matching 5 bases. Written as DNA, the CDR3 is TGCAGTGCGGGCCGGGACCGCGGGTATTTT. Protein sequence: CSAGRDRGYF.